The 9 T cell receptor beta chains in this list originate from one sample, sequenced in a study of cytomegalovirus exposure and HLA in healthy donors. Researchers ran the PCR with 60 Vbeta and 13 Jbeta primers. The method was immunoSEQ multiplex PCR; TCRdb's version includes in-frame clones alone and lacks a portion of them. The table lists 100,000 to 150,000 clones, more than 75% of them singletons. Sequencing input: PBMCs. Receptors were obtained from a man aged 18 to 30 in good health and CMV-seronegative.

The chain combines TRBV19 with TRBJ1-2, with D hard to call. V was pared by 4 bases and J by 4 bases, with 10 bases between. Germline CDR1 LNHDA, CDR2 SQIVND (reference sequence). This CDR3 comprises 13 residues. The CDR3 nucleotides are TGTGCCAGTAGTAAGTCCGCGGCCTATGGCTACACCTTC. Its protein product is CASSKSAAYGYTF. Looking up the rest from reference TRBV19 and TRBJ1-2 gives the full variable domain: DGGITQSPKYLFRKEGQNVTLSCEQNLNHDAMYWYRQDPGQGLRLIYYSQIVNDFQKGDIAEGYSVSREKKESFPLTVTSAQKNPTAFYLCASSKSAAYGYTFGSGTRLTVV.

This clone was counted only a few times. The chain employs TRBV4-1 and TRBJ2-4; no definite D call. CDR1 is MGHRA, CDR2 YSYEKL, per germline. The length of the CDR3 is 19 residues. Deletions cut 4 bases from V and 1 base from J, with 23 bases between. The CDR3: CASSLSVSEPSIAKNIQYF. CDR3 nucleotides: TGCGCCAGCAGCCTCTCGGTATCCGAACCCTCTATCGCCAAAAACATTCAGTACTTC.

This rearrangement joins TRBV7-3 to TRBJ2-2; TRBD1 agrees at 10 bases. Germline CDR1 reads SGHTA; CDR2 reads FQGTGA. This CDR3 contains 15 residues. V shed 4 bases, J shed 13 bases, and the junction held 12 bases outside the gene matches. The CDR3 spells CASSYKGQGIVGLFF. The CDR3 bases are TGTGCCAGCAGCTATAAGGGACAGGGGATCGTGGGGCTGTTTTTT. The whole variable domain, remainder taken from reference TRBV7-3 and TRBJ2-2, is GAGVSQTPSNKVTEKGKYVELRCDPISGHTALYWYRQSLGQGPEFLIYFQGTGAADDSGLPNDRFFAVRPEGSVSTLKIQRTERGDSAVYLCASSYKGQGIVGLFFGEGSRLTVL.

This chain uses TRBV11-2 with TRBJ2-3; possibly TRBD1 for D (6 bases). The CDR3 sequence is 15 residues long. Germline-derived CDR1 and CDR2 are SGHAT and FQNNGV. V gave up 0 bases and J gave up 4 bases, with 11 bases separating them. CDR3 sequence: CASSLEGAGADTQYF. For the CDR3, the DNA is TGTGCCAGCAGCTTAGAGGGGGCCGGGGCAGATACGCAGTATTTT.

V gene TRBV5-1 combines with J gene TRBJ1-5, with TRBD1 matching 10 bases. The CDR3 contains 16 residues. Germline values: CDR1 SGHRS, CDR2 YFSETQ. The V gene end was trimmed by 0 bases and the J gene end by 2 bases; junction bases not matched to a gene: 2. CDR3 nucleotide sequence: TGCGCCAGCAGCTTGGGTGGGACAGGGGGCAATCAGCCCCAGCATTTT. Translation: CASSLGGTGGNQPQHF.

The V call is TRBV29-1, the J call TRBJ2-7; 7 bases line up with TRBD2. V shed 0 bases, J shed 5 bases, and the junction held 4 bases outside the gene matches. In germline, CDR1 is SQVTM, CDR2 ANQGSEA. There are 13 residues in the CDR3. In DNA form, the CDR3 reads TGCAGCGTTGAAGATGGGAGGGGCGACGAGCAGTACTTC. This sequence encodes CSVEDGRGDEQYF.

This chain links TRBV6-5 with TRBJ2-5; D uncertain. Germline V gene lookup returns CDR1 MNHEY and CDR2 SVGAGI. With 2 bases removed from V and 5 bases from J, the gap between germline ends came to 9 bases. The CDR3 is 13 amino acids. CDR3: CASSYRGRETQYF. The CDR3, as DNA: TGTGCCAGCAGTTACCGAGGCCGGGAGACCCAGTACTTC.

The chain recombines TRBV6-5 with TRBJ1-1, with a tentative D call TRBD1 (5 bases). Germline-derived CDR1 and CDR2 are MNHEY and SVGAGI. V shed 6 bases and J shed 5 bases, with 16 bases lying between them. This CDR3 has 14 amino acids. CDR3 sequence: CASSWGPGGTEAFF. The DNA of the CDR3 is TGTGCCAGCAGCTGGGGACCCGGAGGGACTGAAGCTTTCTTT.

The chain links TRBV5-4 to TRBJ2-3, with D maybe TRBD1 (5 bases). This CDR3 is built from 13 residues. Trimming removed 2 bases at V and 1 base at J, with 5 bases between. Germline V gives CDR1 SGHNT, CDR2 YYREEE (reference sequence). The CDR3: CASSLQGTDTQYF. The CDR3 nucleotides read TGTGCCAGCAGCTTACAGGGCACAGATACGCAGTATTTT.